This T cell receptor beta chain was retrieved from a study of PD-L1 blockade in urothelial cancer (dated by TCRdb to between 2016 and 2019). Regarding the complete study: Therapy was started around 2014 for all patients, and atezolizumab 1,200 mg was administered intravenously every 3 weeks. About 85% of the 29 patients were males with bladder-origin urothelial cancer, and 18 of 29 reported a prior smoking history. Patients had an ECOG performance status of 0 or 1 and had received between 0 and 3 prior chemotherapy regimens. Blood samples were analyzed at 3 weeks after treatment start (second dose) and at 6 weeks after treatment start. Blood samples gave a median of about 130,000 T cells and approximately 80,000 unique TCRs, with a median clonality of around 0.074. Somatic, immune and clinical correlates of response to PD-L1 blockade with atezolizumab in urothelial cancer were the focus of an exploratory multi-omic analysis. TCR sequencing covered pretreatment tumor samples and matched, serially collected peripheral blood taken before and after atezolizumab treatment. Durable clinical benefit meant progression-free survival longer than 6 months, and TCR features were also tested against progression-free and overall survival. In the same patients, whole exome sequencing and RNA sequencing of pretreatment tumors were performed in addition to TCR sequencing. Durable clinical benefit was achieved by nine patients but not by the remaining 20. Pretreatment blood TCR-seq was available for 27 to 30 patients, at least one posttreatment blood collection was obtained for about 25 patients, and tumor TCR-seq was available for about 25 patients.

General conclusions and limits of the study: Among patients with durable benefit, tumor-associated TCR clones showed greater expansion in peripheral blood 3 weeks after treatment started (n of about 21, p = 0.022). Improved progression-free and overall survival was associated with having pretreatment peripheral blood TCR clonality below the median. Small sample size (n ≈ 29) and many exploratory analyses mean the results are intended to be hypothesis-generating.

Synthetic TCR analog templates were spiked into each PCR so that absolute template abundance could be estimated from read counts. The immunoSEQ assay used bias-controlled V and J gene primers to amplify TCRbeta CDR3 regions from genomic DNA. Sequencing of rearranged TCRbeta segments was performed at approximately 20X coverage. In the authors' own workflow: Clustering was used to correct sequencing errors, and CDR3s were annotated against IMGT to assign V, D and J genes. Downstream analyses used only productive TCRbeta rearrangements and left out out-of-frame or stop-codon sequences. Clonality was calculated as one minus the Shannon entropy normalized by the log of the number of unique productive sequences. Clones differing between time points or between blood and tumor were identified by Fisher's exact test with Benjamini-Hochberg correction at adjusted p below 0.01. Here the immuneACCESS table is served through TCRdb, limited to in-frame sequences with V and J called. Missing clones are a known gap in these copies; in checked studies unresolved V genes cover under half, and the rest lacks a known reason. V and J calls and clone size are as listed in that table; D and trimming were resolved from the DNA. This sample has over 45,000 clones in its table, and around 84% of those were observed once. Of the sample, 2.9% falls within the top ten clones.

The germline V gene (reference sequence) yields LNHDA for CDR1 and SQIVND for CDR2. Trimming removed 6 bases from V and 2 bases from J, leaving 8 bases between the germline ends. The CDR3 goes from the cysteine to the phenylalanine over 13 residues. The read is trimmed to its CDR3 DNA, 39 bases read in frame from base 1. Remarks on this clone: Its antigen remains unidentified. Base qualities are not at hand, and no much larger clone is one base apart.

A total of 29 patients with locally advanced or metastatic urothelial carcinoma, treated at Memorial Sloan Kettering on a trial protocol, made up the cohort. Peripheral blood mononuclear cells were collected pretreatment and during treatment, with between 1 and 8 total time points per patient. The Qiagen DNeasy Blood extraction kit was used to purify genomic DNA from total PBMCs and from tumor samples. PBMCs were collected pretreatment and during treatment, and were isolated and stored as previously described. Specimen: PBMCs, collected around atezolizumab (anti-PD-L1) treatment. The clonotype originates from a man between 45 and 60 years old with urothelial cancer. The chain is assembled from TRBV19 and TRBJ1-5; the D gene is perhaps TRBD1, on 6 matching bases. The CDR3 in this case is CASRRQGNQPQHF. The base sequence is TGTGCCAGTAGGAGACAGGGCAATCAGCCCCAGCATTTT.